This TCR beta chain was recovered during a study of blood T cell repertoires in COVID-19. The wider study: The study drew acute and convalescent COVID-19 samples from the United States, Italy and Spain. The cDNA or gDNA used as material had been derived from T cells, B-cell-depleted T cells, or PBMCs.

The authors' processing: Reference gene primer amplification yielded estimated nucleated cell counts. The protocol was immunoSEQ multiplex PCR, while the TCRdb copy is restricted to in-frame clones and leaves out a portion. The D gene and trimming were derived from the DNA, and the V and J assignments and clone size from that table. The sample shows about 36,000 clones, 84% of them seen only once. V was clipped by 3 bases and J by 8 bases; unmatched bases: 6. The CDR3 totals 15 residues. Germline CDR1 SGHAT, CDR2 FQDESV (reference sequence). This TCR was recovered from a man aged 55 to 69 with COVID-19, enrolled during active disease. V usage is TRBV11-1 and J usage is TRBJ2-1, with TRBD2 matching 11 bases. Specimen: peripheral blood. The CDR3 nucleotides are TGTGCCAGCAGCTTTGGTATTAGCGGGAGGGATGAGCAGTTCTTC. Amino acids: CASSFGISGRDEQFF.